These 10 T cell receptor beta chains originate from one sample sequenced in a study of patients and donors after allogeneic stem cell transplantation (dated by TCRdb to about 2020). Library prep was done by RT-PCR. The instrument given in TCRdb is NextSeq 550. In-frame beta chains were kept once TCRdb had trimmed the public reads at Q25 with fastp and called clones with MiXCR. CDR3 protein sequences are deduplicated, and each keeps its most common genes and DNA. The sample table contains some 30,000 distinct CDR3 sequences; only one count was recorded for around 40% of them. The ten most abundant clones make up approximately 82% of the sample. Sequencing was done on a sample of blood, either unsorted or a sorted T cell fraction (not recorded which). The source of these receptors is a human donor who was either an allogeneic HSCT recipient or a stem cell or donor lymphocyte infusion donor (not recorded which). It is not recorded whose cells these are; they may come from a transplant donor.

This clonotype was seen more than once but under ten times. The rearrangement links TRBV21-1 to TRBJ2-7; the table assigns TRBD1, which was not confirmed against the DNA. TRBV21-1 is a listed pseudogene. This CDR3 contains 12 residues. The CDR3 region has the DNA TGTGCCAGCAGCCCGGGACAGGGACTGCAGTACTTC. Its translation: CASSPGQGLQYF.

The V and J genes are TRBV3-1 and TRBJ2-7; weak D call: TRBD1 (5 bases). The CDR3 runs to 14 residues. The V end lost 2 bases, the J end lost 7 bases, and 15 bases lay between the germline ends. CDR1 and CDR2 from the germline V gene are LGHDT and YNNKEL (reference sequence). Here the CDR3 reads CASSQHHGQGEQYV. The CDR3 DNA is TGTGCCAGCAGCCAACATCATGGGCAGGGAGAGCAGTACGTC.

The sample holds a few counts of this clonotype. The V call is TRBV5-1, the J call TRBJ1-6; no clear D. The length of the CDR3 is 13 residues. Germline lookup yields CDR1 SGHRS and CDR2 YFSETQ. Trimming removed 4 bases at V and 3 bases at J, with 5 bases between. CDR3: CASSRDYNSPLHF. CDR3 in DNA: TGCGCCAGCAGCCGGGACTATAATTCACCCCTCCACTTT.

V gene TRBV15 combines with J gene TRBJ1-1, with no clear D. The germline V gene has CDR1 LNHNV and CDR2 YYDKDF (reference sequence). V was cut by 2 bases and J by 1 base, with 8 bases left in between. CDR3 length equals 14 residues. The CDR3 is CATSRQTANTEAFF. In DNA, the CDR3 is TGTGCCACCAGCAGACAAACAGCGAACACTGAAGCTTTCTTT.

In DNA form, the CDR3 reads TGTGCCAGCAGCAGAACCGGGACAGGGAAGTCTAATGAAAAACTGTTTTTT. Translating gives CASSRTGTGKSNEKLFF. J is TRBJ1-4 and V is TRBV11-2; 9 bases map to TRBD1. Germline V gene sequence: CDR1 SGHAT, CDR2 FQNNGV. This CDR3 has 17 residues. V shed 5 bases and J 3 bases; nucleotides not matched to a gene: 10.

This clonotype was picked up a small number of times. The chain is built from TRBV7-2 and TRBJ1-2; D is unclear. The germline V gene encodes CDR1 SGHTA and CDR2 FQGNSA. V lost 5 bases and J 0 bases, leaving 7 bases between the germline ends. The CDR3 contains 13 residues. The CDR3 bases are TGTGCCAGCAGCCTGGGGACTAACTATGGCTACACCTTC. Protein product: CASSLGTNYGYTF.

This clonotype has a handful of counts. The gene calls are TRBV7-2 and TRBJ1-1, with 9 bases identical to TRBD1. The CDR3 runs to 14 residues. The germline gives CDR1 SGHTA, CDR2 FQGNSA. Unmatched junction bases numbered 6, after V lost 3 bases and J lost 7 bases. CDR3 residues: CASSLGTGIIEAFF. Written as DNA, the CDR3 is TGTGCCAGCAGCTTGGGGACAGGGATAATTGAAGCTTTCTTT.

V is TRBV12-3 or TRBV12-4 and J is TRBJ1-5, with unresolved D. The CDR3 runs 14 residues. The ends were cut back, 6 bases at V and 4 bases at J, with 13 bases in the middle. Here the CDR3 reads CASRASGSNQPQHF. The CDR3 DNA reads TGTGCCAGCAGGGCCTCGGGGTCGAATCAGCCCCAGCATTTT.

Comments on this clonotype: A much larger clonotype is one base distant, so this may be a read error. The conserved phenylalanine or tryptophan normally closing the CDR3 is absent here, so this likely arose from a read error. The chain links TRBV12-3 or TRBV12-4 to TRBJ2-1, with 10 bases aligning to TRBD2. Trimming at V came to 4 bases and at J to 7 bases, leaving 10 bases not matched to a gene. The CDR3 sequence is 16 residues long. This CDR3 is CASSSLAGVEVNEQFL. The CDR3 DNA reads TGTGCCAGCAGTTCCCTAGCGGGAGTGGAGGTGAATGAGCAGTTCCTC.

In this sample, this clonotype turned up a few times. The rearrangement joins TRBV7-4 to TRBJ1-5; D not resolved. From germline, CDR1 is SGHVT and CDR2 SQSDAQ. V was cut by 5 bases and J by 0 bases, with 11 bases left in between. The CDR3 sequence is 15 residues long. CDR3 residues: CASSPPGYSNQPQHF. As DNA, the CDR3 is TGTGCCAGCAGCCCTCCCGGATATAGCAATCAGCCCCAGCATTTT.